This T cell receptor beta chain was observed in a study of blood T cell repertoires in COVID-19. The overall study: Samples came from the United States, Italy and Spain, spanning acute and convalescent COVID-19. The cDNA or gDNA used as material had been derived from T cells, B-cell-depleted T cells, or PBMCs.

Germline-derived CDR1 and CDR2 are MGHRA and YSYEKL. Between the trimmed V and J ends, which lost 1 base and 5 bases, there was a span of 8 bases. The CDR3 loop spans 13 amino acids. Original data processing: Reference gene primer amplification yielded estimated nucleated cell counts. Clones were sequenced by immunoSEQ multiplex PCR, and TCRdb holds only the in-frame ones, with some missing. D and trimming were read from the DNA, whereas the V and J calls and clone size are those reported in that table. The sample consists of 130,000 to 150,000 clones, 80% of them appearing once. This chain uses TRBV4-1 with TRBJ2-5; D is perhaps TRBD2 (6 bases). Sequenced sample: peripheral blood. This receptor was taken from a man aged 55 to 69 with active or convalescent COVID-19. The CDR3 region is CASSQVGGETQYF. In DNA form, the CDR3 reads TGCGCCAGCAGCCAAGTCGGAGGGGAGACCCAGTACTTC.